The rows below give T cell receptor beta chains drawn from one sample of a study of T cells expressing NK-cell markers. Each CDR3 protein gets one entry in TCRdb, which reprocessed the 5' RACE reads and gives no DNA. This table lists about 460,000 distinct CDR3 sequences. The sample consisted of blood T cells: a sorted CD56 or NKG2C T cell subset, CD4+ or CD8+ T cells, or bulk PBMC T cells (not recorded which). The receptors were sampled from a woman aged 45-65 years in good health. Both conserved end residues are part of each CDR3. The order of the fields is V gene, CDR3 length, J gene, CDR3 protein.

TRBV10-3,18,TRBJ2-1,CASLNRTSGSSSYNEQFF
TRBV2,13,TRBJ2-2,CASGREVDGELFF
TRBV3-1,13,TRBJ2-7,CASSQSLTYEQYF
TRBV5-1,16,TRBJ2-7,CASSGGTSGRAKEQYF
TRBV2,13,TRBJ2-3,CAIHRGPTDTQYF
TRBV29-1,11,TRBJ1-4,CSVALSEKLFF
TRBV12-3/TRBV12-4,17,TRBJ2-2,CASRAGTSGRATGELFF
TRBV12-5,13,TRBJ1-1,CASGLSAAPEAFF
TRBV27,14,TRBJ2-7,CASSFGLAEDEQYF
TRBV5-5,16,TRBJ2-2,CASLQTGPANTGELFF
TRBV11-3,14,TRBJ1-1,CASSPNFVITEAFF
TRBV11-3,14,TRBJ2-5,CASSPGLGGETQYF
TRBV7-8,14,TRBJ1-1,CASQNPFFPTEAFF
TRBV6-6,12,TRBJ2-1,CASSYGRYEQFF
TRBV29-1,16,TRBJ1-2,CSVDELSFLAGYGYTF
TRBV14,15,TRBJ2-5,CASSQGLLRRQTQYF
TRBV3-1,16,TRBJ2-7,CASSPSIAGGRREQYF